This T cell receptor beta chain was identified during a study of blood T cell repertoires in COVID-19. Study at large: COVID-19 samples, acute and convalescent, were from the United States, Italy and Spain.

It was during active infection that Seattle patients were enrolled and then longitudinally followed. This clone is a singleton in its sample. Only in-frame clones appear in the TCRdb table, and some are missing; sequencing was by immunoSEQ multiplex PCR. This table holds about 200,000 clones, roughly 94% found once. Germline-derived CDR1 and CDR2 are SQVTM and ANQGSEA. Trimming at V came to 4 bases and at J to 1 base, leaving 6 bases not matched to a gene. The CDR3 contains 15 residues. The rearrangement joins TRBV29-1 to TRBJ2-1; 8 positions agree with TRBD2. This clonotype was sampled from a man aged 30 to 45 with COVID-19, enrolled during active disease. The sequenced material came from peripheral blood. CDR3 DNA sequence: TGCAGCGTTGGTCGGCGGGGGGATTCCTACAATGAGCAGTTCTTC. Translated: CSVGRRGDSYNEQFF.